Listed below are T cell receptor beta chains from one sample, sequenced in a study of metastatic and nonmetastatic thyroid tumors. TCRdb reprocessed the PCR reads using MiXCR. This table holds approximately 15,000 clones, roughly 20% found once. Sequenced: blood. These receptors all stem from a female donor with papillary thyroid cancer or a benign thyroid nodule (not recorded which). Some clones in this sample may be carry-over from other donors' samples. Each CDR3 is given with its conserved first and last residue. D genes are given only for firm matches. Clone size is not always given. Where it is, it says once, few, many or a class for expanded clones.

V	length	size	J	D	DNA	CDR3
TRBV30	14	many	TRBJ1-2	NA	TGTGCCTGGAGTGTCCGAGAGGGAAGCAGAGGCTACACCTTC	CAWSVREGSRGYTF
TRBV7-9	15	many	TRBJ2-2	TRBD1	TGTGCCAGCAGCGGACAGACAGGGGGTCCCGGGGAGCTGTTTTTT	CASSGQTGGPGELFF
TRBV20-1	16	many	TRBJ2-1	TRBD2	TGCAGTGCTAGAGATGGTAGGGTAGCGGGAGAGCCTGAGCAGTTCTTC	CSARDGRVAGEPEQFF
TRBV29-1	14	many	TRBJ2-2	TRBD2	TGCAGCGTTGAGCCTAGCGGTCACACCGGGGAGCTGTTTTTT	CSVEPSGHTGELFF
TRBV7-2	15	few	TRBJ2-1	TRBD1	TGTGCCAGCAGCTTAGCGGGACAGGGGGTGGATGAGCAGTTCTTC	CASSLAGQGVDEQFF
TRBV20-1	13	NA	TRBJ1-5	NA	TGCAGTGCTAGCCAGGGTAGCAATCAGCCCCAGCATTTT	CSASQGSNQPQHF
TRBV5-6	13	many	TRBJ2-7	TRBD1	TGTGCCAGCAGCCCCAGGGGGCTCTACGAGCAGTACTTC	CASSPRGLYEQYF
TRBV6-1	15	NA	TRBJ2-2	TRBD2	TGTGCCAGCTCGGGACTAGCGGGAGACACCGGGGAGCTGTTTTTT	CASSGLAGDTGELFF
TRBV27	14	few	TRBJ1-6	TRBD1	TGTGCCAGCAGTCCCGGGACAGTTGTTTCACCCCTCCACTTT	CASSPGTVVSPLHF
TRBV11-2	15	many	TRBJ2-5	NA	TGTGCCAGCAGCTCTCGGAGGGCCAGCCAAGAGACCCAGTACTTC	CASSSRRASQETQYF
TRBV9	16	many	TRBJ2-3	NA	TGTGCCAGCAGCGTAGGCCAACAGGGTTTGTCAGATACGCAGTATTTT	CASSVGQQGLSDTQYF
TRBV11-3	16	many	TRBJ2-1	TRBD2	TGTGCCAGCAGCTCCGGGACTAGCGGGTACTACAATGAGCAGTTCTTC	CASSSGTSGYYNEQFF
TRBV28	14	many	TRBJ1-1	NA	TGTGCCAGCAGTACGCCGGGACTCAACACTGAAGCTTTCTTT	CASSTPGLNTEAFF
TRBV7-9	13	medium-sized	TRBJ2-7	NA	TGTGCCAGCAGCCACAGGGTCTCCTACGAGCAGTACTTC	CASSHRVSYEQYF
TRBV3-1	17	many	TRBJ1-6	TRBD1	TGTGCCAGCAGCCAAGTCTTTAGGGGACAGTATAATTCACCCCTCCACTTT	CASSQVFRGQYNSPLHF
TRBV7-2	14	medium-sized	TRBJ2-7	NA	TGTGCCAGCAGCCCCGTAACAGGCTCCTACGAGCAGTACTTC	CASSPVTGSYEQYF
TRBV20-1	14	many	TRBJ1-5	NA	TGCAGTGCTAGCTCGGGGCGGGTAATCACGCCCCAGCATTTT	CSASSGRVITPQHF
TRBV6-1	11	medium-sized	TRBJ1-6	NA	TGTGCCAGCATGGAAGATTCACCCCTCCACTTT	CASMEDSPLHF
TRBV5-1	16	NA	TRBJ2-3	TRBD1	TGCGCCAGCAGCCCGTTGGTACAGGGGGGAACAGATACGCAGTATTTT	CASSPLVQGGTDTQYF
TRBV6-2/TRBV6-3	14	few	TRBJ2-3	TRBD2	TGTCCCAGCATAATAGCGGGAGGGTTAGATACTCAGTATTTT	CPSIIAGGLDTQYF
TRBV19	14	few	TRBJ2-1	NA	TGTGCCAGTATAAGAGGGGGCTCCTACAATGAGCAGTTCTTC	CASIRGGSYNEQFF
TRBV28	15	NA	TRBJ1-5	TRBD1	TGTGCCAACAGTACGTTGGACAGGAGGGTTCAGCCCCAGCATTTT	CANSTLDRRVQPQHF
TRBV15	13	few	TRBJ2-7	NA	TGTGCCACCAGCAGACATGCCGGGGAAGAGCAGTACTTC	CATSRHAGEEQYF
TRBV6-2/TRBV6-3	13	medium-sized	TRBJ2-5	NA	TGTGCCAGCAGTTATTCTAGGAGTGAGGCCCAGTACTTC	CASSYSRSEAQYF
TRBV3-1	15	many	TRBJ2-7	NA	TGTGCCAGCAGCCAGTGGGGACCGACCTCCTACGAGCAGTACTTC	CASSQWGPTSYEQYF
TRBV5-1	14	few	TRBJ2-2	NA	TGCGCCAGCAGCTTCCCCGGAAACAACGGGGAGCTGTTTTTT	CASSFPGNNGELFF
TRBV5-1	15	NA	TRBJ1-2	NA	TGCGCCAGCAGAGCGCCCGGGACTCTTTTTACTGGCTACACCTTC	CASRAPGTLFTGYTF
TRBV25-1	16	medium-sized	TRBJ2-7	TRBD2	TGTGCCAGCAGTGAAGGAGTGGGAGGGCCCTTCTACGAGCAGTACTTC	CASSEGVGGPFYEQYF
TRBV12-3/TRBV12-4	15	medium-sized	TRBJ2-1	TRBD1	TGTGCCAGCAGGGGACAGGAATACGTCTACAATGAGCAGTTCTTC	CASRGQEYVYNEQFF
TRBV19	14	medium-sized	TRBJ1-3	NA	TGTGCCAGTAGTATGGGGATCTCTGGAAACACCATATATTTT	CASSMGISGNTIYF
TRBV5-1	14	NA	TRBJ2-1	TRBD1	TGCTCCACCGCCCGTGACAGGGTATCCGATGAGCAGTTCTTC	CSTARDRVSDEQFF
TRBV7-3	11	NA	TRBJ2-3	NA	TGTGCCAGCAGGCATAGAGATACGCAGTATTTT	CASRHRDTQYF
TRBV5-1	15	NA	TRBJ2-3	TRBD1	TGCGCCAGCAGCTTGGGGACAGGGGGCACAGATACGCAGTATTTT	CASSLGTGGTDTQYF